This T cell receptor beta chain was captured in a study of T cell responses to AZD1222 COVID-19 vaccine. Findings of the study overall: Nearly half of spike-specific TCRs reportedly target unmutated variant regions.

Method: immunoSEQ multiplex PCR; TCRdb's copy keeps in-frame clones and lacks some. The data hold approximately 200,000 clones, with roughly 94% observed a single time. To note about this clone: The target antigen is unknown.

V trimming: 5 bases; J trimming: 0 bases; junction bases outside the gene matches: 13. CDR3 length: 19 residues. Germline-derived CDR1 and CDR2 are SGHRS and YFSETQ. This TCR was recovered from an adult who received the MenACWY meningococcal vaccine as a control. The V gene is TRBV5-1, the J gene TRBJ2-1; TRBD2 matches 11 bases. The sequencing used peripheral blood, collected 28 days after the second dose of the MenACWY control vaccine. CDR3 in amino acids: CASRPWDSGRANSYNEQFF. The CDR3 nucleotides are TGCGCCAGCAGACCCTGGGATAGCGGGAGGGCCAACTCCTACAATGAGCAGTTCTTC.